This TCR beta chain derives from a study of shared T cell receptors in the human thymus. The germline V gene encodes CDR1 MNHEY and CDR2 SVGAGI. The CDR3 loop spans 13 amino acids. V lost 5 bases and J lost 10; bases outside the gene matches: 5. The table came from immunoSEQ multiplex PCR; TCRdb's copy has only in-frame clones and leaves some out. The sample consists of hundreds of thousands of clones, 70% to 90% of them appearing once. These data were also reused for a study on human thymus T cells. That source adds: Donors consisted of healthy Finnish infants (having corrective surgery for congenital heart defects).

This TCR was sampled from a boy under two years old with a congenital heart defect. The sequenced sample consisted of thymocytes. The chain carries TRBV6-5 and TRBJ2-4; 10 bases align to TRBD1. DNA of the CDR3: TGTGCCAGCAGTATTGGGGACAGGGGTATTCAGTACTTC. Protein product: CASSIGDRGIQYF.